This T cell receptor (beta chain) was sequenced during a study of CXCR3-negative and CXCR3-positive naive CD8 T cells. UMI-labeled TRB cDNA libraries were prepared by 5' RACE. Reprocessing the 5' RACE reads, TCRdb reports a single entry for every CDR3 protein and omits DNA. This sample's table reports roughly 29,000 distinct CDR3 sequences. CDR3 size: 18 residues. The germline V gene has CDR1 SGHTA and CDR2 FQGNSA. Material: memory CD8+ T cells from blood. The V and J genes are TRBV7-2 and TRBJ2-2; TCRdb indicates TRBD2, and absent DNA this call remains unverified. This clonotype was sampled from a human donor in good health. Some clones in this sample may be carry-over from other donors' samples. The CDR3 here is CASSLVRGTSGKTGELFF.